This TCR beta chain was identified in a study of shared clonotypes between healthy human individuals. General study results and limits: Non-shared clonotypes displayed generation probabilities falling below those of clonotypes present in all four donors.

Assay: immunoSEQ multiplex PCR; the TCRdb copy retains only in-frame clones and omits some. The sample shows 760,000 or so clones, about 97% of them seen only once. CD45RO-negative, CCR7-selected cells formed the naive CD8 fraction, which excluded terminally differentiated effector memory CD45RA+ cells. The CDR3 extends over 13 amino acids. The germline V gene encodes CDR1 MNHEY and CDR2 SMNVEV (reference sequence). Trimming pared 7 bases from V and 6 bases from J, leaving 15 bases between. Concerning this clone: Its antigen remains unknown.

The specimen sequenced was naive CD8+ T cells sorted from blood. The clonotype originates from a man aged 25-40 years in good health. The rearrangement uses TRBV27 and TRBJ1-1; D may be TRBD1 (6 bases). In DNA, the CDR3 is TGTGCCAGCACCTCTTTCGGGGGCTCTGAAGCTTTCTTT. It is translated as CASTSFGGSEAFF.